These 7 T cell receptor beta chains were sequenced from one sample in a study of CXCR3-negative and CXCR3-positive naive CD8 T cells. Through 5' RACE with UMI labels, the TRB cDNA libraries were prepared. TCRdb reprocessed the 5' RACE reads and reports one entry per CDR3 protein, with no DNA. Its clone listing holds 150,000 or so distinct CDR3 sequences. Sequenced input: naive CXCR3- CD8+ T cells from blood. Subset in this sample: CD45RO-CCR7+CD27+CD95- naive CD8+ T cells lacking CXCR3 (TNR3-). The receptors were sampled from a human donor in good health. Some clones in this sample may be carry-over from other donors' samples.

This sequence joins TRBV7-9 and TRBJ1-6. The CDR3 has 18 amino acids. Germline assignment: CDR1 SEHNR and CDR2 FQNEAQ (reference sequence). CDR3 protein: CASSLRQHESSYNSPLHF. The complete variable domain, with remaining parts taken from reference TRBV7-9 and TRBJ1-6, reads DTGVSQNPRHKITKRGQNVTFRCDPISEHNRLYWYRQTLGQGPEFLTYFQNEAQLEKSRLLSDRFSAERPKGSFSTLEIQRTEQGDSAMYLCASSLRQHESSYNSPLHFGNGTRLTVT.

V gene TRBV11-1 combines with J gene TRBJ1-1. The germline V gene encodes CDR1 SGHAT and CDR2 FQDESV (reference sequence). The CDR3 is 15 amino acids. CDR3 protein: CASSLGRTTNTEAFF.

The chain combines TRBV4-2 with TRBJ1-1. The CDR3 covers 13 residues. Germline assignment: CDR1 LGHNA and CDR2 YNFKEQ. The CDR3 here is CASSQESNTEAFF.

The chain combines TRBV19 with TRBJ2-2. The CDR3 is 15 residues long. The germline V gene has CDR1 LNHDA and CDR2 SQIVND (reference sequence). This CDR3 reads CASSIMAAYTGELFF.

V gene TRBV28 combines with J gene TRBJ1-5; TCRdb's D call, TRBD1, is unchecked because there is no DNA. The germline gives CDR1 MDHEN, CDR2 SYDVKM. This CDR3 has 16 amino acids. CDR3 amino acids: CASSLAGGGGNQPQHF.

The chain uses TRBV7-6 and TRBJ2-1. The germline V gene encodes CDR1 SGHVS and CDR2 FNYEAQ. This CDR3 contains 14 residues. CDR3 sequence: CASSLPSGYNEQFF.

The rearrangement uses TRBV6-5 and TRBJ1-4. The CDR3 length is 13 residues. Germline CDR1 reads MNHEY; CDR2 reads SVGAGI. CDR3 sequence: CASSFATNEKLFF.